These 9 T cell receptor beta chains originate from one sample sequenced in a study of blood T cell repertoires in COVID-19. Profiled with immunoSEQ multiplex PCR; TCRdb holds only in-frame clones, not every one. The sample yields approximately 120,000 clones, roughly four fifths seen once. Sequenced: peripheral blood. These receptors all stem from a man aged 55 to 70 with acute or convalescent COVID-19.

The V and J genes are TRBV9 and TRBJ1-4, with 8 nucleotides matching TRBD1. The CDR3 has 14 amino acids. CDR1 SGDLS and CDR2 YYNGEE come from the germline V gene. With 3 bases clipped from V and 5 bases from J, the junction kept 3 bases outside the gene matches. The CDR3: CASSADRVNEKLFF. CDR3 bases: TGTGCCAGCAGCGCGGACAGGGTCAATGAAAAACTGTTTTTT.

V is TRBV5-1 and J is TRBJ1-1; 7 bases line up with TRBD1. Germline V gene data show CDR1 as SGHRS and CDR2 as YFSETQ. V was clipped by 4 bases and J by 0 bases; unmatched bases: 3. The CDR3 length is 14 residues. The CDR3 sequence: CASSPGTVNTEAFF. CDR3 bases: TGCGCCAGCAGCCCCGGGACAGTGAACACTGAAGCTTTCTTT.

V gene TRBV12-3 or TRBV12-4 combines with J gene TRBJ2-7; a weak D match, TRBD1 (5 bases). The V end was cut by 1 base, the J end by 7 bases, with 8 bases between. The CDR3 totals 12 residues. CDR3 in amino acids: CASSLEGLEQYF. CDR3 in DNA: TGTGCCAGCAGTTTAGAGGGGTTGGAGCAGTACTTC.

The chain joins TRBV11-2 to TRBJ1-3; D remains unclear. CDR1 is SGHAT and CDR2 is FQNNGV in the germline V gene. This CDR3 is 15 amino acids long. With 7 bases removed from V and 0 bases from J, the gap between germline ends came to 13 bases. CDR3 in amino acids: CASTPAPSSGNTIYF. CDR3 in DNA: TGTGCCAGCACCCCAGCGCCTAGCTCTGGAAACACCATATATTTT.

CDR3 nucleotide sequence: TGTGCCAGCAGCCGCACCCCACTAGGGCGGGAGCTCCACAATGAGCAGTTCTTC. Its translation is CASSRTPLGRELHNEQFF. The V call is TRBV7-6, the J call TRBJ2-1; 7 positions match TRBD2. This CDR3 has 18 residues. Per germline, CDR1 SGHVS and CDR2 FNYEAQ. V gave up 5 bases and J gave up 5 bases; unmatched junction bases: 18. Full variable domain (missing parts from reference TRBV7-6 and TRBJ2-1): GAGVSQSPRYKVTKRGQDVALRCDPISGHVSLYWYRQALGQGPEFLTYFNYEAQQDKSGLPNDRFSAERPEGSISTLTIQRTEQRDSAMYRCASSRTPLGRELHNEQFFGPGTRLTVL.

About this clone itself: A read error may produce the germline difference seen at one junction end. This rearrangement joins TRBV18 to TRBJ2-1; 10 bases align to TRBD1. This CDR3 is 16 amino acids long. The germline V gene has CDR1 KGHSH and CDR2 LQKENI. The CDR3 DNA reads TGTGCCAGCTCAACACCCGGGACAGGGGCGGTCAATGAGCAGTTCTTC. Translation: CASSTPGTGAVNEQFF.

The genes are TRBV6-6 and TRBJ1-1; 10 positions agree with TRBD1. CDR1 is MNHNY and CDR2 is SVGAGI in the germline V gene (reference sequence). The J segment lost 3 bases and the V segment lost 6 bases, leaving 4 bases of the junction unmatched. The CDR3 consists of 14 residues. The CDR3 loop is CASSSGQGYTEAFF. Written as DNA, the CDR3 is TGTGCCAGCAGCTCGGGACAGGGGTACACTGAAGCTTTCTTT.

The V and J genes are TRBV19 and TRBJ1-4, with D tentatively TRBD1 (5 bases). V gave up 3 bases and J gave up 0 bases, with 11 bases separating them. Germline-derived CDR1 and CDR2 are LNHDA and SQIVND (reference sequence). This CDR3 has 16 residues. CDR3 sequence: CASSMRGVATNEKLFF. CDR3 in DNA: TGTGCCAGTAGTATGCGGGGGGTAGCAACTAATGAAAAACTGTTTTTT.

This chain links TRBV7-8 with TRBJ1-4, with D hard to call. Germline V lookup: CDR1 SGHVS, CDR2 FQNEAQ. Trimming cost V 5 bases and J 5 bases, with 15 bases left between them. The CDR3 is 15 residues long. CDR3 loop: CASSPRFRENEKLFF. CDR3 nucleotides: TGTGCCAGCAGCCCGAGGTTTCGGGAAAATGAAAAACTGTTTTTT.